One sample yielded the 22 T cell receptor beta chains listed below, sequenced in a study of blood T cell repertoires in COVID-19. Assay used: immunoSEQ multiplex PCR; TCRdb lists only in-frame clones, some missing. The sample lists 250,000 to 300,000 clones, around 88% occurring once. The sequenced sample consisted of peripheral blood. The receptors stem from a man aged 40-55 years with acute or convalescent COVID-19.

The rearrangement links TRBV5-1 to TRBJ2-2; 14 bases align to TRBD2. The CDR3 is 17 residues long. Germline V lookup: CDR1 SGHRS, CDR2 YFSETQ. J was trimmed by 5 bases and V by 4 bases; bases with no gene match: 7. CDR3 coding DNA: TGCGCCAGCAGCGGAGGACTAGCGGGGGGCGTAACCGGGGAGCTGTTTTTT. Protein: CASSGGLAGGVTGELFF.

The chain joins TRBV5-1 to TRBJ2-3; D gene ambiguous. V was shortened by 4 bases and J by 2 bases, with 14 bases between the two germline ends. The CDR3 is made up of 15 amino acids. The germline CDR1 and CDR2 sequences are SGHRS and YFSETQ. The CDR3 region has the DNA TGCGCCAGCAGCCCCGACATCCTTATCACAGATACGCAGTATTTT. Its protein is CASSPDILITDTQYF.

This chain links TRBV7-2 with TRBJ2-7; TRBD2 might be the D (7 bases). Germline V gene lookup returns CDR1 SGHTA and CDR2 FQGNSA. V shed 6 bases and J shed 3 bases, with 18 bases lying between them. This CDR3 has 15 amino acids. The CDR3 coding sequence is TGTGCCAGCAGAGCATTAGGGGGGGGCCTCTACGAGCAGTACTTC. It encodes CASRALGGGLYEQYF.

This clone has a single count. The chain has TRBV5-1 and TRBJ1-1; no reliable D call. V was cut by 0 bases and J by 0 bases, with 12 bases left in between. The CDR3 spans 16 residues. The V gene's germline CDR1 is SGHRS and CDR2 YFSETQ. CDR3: CASSLAFGVMNTEAFF. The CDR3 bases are TGCGCCAGCAGCTTGGCCTTTGGAGTTATGAACACTGAAGCTTTCTTT.

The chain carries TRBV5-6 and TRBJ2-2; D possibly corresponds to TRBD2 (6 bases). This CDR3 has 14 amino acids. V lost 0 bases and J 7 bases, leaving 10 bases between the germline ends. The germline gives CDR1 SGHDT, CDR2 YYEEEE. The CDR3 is CASSLATGSGELFF. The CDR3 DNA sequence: TGTGCCAGCAGCTTGGCAACCGGGAGCGGGGAGCTGTTTTTT.

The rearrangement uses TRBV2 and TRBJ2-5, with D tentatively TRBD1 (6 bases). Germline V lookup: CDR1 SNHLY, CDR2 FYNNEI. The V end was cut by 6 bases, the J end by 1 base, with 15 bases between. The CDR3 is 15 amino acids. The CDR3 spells CASSRDKWGQETQYF. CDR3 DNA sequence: TGTGCCAGCAGCCGGGACAAATGGGGCCAAGAGACCCAGTACTTC.

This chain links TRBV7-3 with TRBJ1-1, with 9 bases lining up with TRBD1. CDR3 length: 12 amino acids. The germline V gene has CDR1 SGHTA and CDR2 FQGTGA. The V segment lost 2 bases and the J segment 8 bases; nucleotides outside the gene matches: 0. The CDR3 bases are TGTGCCAGCAGCTTAGGACAGGGGGAAGCTTTCTTT. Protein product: CASSLGQGEAFF.

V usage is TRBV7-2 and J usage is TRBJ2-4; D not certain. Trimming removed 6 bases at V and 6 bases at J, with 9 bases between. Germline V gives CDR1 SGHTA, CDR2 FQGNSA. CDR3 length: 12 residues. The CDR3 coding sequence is TGTGCCAGCAGTTTTACGGGAAACATTCAGTACTTC. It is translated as CASSFTGNIQYF.

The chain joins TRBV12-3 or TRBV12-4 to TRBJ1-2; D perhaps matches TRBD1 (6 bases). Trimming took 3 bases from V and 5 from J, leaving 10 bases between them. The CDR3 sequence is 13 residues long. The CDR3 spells CASSFRQAYGYTF. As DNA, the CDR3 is TGTGCCAGCAGTTTCAGACAGGCTTATGGCTACACCTTC.

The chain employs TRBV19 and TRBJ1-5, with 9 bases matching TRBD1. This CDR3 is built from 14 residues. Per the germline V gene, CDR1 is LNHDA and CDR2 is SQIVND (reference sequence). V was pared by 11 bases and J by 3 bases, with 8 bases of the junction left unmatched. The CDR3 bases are TGTGCCTGCGGGGACAGGGTGATCAATCAGCCCCAGCATTTT. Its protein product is CACGDRVINQPQHF.

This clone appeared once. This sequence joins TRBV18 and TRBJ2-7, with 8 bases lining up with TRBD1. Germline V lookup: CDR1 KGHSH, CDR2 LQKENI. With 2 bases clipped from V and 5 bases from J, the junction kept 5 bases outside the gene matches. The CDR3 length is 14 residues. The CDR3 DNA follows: TGTGCCAGCTCACCAAAGCCAGGGGGCAACGAGCAGTACTTC. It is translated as CASSPKPGGNEQYF.

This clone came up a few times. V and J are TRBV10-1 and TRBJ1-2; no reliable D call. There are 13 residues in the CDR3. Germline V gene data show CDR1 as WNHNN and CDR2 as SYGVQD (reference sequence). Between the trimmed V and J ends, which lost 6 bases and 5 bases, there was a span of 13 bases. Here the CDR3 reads CASSPGIFYGYTF. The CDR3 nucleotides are TGCGCCAGCAGCCCCGGGATTTTTTATGGCTACACCTTC.

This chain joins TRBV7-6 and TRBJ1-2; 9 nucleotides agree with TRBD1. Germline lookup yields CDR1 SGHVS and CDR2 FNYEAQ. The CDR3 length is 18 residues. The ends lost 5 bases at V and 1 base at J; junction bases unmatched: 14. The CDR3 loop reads CASSLRQGEPLYNYGYTF. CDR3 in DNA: TGTGCCAGCAGCCTGCGACAGGGGGAACCCCTCTATAACTATGGCTACACCTTC.

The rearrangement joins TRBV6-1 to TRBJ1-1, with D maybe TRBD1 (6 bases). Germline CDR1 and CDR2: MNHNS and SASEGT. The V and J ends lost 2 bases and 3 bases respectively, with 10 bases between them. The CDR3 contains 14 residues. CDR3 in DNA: TGTGCCAGCAGTGAACAGGGGAGGGACACTGAAGCTTTCTTT. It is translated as CASSEQGRDTEAFF.

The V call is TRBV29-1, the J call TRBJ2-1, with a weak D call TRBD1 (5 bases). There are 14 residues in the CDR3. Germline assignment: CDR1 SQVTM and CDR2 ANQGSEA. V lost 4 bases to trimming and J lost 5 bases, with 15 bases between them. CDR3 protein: CSVGAWGTDNEQFF. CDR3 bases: TGCAGCGTTGGGGCATGGGGCACCGACAATGAGCAGTTCTTC.

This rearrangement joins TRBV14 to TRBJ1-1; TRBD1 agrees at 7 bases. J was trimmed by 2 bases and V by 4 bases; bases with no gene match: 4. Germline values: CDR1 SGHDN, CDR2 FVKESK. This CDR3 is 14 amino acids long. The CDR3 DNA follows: TGTGCCAGCAGCCGACGACAGGGAAACACTGAAGCTTTCTTT. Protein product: CASSRRQGNTEAFF.

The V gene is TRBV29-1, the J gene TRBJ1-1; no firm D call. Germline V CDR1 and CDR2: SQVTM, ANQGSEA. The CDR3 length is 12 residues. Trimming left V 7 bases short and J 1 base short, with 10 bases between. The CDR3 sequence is CSAGLANTEAFF. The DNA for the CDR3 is TGCAGCGCTGGGTTAGCGAACACTGAAGCTTTCTTT. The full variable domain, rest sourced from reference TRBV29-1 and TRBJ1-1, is SAVISQKPSRDICQRGTSLTIQCQVDSQVTMMFWYRQQPGQSLTLIATANQGSEATYESGFVIDKFPISRPNLTFSTLTVSNMSPEDSSIYLCSAGLANTEAFFGQGTRLTVV.

As DNA, the CDR3 is TGTGCCACCGGAGGGAGTTCCCCCCCATACGAGCAGTACTTC. Translating it yields CATGGSSPPYEQYF. The chain employs TRBV10-3 and TRBJ2-7, with D tentatively TRBD2 (6 bases). The CDR3 has 14 residues. V was cut by 10 bases and J by 4 bases, with 20 bases left in between. Germline CDR1 is ENHRY and CDR2 is SYGVKD.

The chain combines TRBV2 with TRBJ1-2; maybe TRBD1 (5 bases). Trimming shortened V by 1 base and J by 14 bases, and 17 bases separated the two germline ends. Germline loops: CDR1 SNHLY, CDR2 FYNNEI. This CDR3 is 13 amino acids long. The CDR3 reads CASSEGGAGAGTF. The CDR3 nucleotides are TGTGCCAGCAGTGAAGGCGGGGCAGGTGCTGGGACCTTC.

In nucleotides, the CDR3 is TGTGCCAGCAGCGTAGCTGCTAGCGGTCCTTCCTACGAGCAGTACTTC. It translates to CASSVAASGPSYEQYF. This chain joins TRBV9 and TRBJ2-7, with 7 bases identical to TRBD2. The V and J ends lost 0 bases and 1 base, in that order; junction bases with no gene match: 7. Germline-derived CDR1 and CDR2 are SGDLS and YYNGEE. The CDR3 runs 16 residues.

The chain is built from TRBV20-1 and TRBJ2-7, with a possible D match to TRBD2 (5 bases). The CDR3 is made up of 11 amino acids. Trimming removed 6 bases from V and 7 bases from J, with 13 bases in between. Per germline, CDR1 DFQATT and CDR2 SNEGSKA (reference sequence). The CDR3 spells CSAQRAREQYF. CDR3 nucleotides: TGCAGTGCCCAGAGGGCGCGGGAGCAGTACTTC.

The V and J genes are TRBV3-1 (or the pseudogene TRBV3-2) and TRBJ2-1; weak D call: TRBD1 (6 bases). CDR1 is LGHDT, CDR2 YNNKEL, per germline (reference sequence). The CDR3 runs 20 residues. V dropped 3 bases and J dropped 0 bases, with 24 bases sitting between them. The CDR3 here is CASSQLYRARSSSSYNEQFF. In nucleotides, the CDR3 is TGTGCCAGCAGCCAGTTGTACAGGGCCAGGTCCTCCAGCTCCTACAATGAGCAGTTCTTC.